This T cell receptor beta chain is drawn from a study of cytomegalovirus exposure and HLA in healthy donors. The PCR employed 60 Vbeta primers together with 13 Jbeta primers. Assay used: immunoSEQ multiplex PCR; TCRdb lists only in-frame clones, some missing. This table has 190,000 or so clones, less than 90% appearing once. In regard to this clone: Its target is not known.

General study points: A missense DCLRE1C variant was associated with V- and J-gene trimming of TCR beta chains in a later analysis, and an independent cohort replicated the association. Sequence variants that were highly shared formed a cluster that was likely a sequencing artifact.

Germline V gene lookup returns CDR1 SGHVS and CDR2 FNYEAQ. Trimming took 2 bases from V and 1 from J, leaving 10 bases between them. This CDR3 has 15 amino acids. This receptor was taken from a man aged 45-65 years in good health and CMV-seronegative. This rearrangement joins TRBV7-6 to TRBJ2-3; perhaps TRBD2 as D (6 bases). Sequencing was performed on PBMCs. The CDR3, as DNA: TGTGCCAGCAGCTTAAGTACGGGGGGCACAGATACGCAGTATTTT. Amino acids: CASSLSTGGTDTQYF.